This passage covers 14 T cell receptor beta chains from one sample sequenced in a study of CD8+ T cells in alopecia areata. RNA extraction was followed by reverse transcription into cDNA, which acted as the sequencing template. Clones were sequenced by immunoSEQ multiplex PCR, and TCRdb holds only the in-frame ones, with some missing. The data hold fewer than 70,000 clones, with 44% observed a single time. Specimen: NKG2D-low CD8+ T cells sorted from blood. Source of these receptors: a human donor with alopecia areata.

This CDR3 is CASSPDRDRKETQYF. DNA of the CDR3: TGTGCCAGCAGCCCAGATCGGGACAGAAAAGAGACCCAGTACTTC. This sequence joins TRBV7-9 and TRBJ2-5; TRBD1 aligns across 7 bases. The germline gives CDR1 SEHNR, CDR2 FQNEAQ (reference sequence). The CDR3 runs 15 residues. The ends lost 5 bases at V and 3 bases at J; junction bases unmatched: 9.

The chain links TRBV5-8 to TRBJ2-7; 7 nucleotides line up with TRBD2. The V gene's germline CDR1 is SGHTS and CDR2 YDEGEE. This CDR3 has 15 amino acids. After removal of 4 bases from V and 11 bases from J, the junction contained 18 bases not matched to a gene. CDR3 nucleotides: TGTGCCAGCAGCCATCGACAGAGCGGGGTTCCCAGGGAGTACTTC. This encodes CASSHRQSGVPREYF.

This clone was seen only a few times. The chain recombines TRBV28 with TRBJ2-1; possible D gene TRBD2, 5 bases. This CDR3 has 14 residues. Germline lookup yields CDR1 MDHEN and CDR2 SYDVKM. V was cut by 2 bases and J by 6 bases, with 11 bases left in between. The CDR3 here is CASSLRGPVNEQFF. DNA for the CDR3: TGTGCCAGCAGTTTAAGAGGGCCGGTCAATGAGCAGTTCTTC.

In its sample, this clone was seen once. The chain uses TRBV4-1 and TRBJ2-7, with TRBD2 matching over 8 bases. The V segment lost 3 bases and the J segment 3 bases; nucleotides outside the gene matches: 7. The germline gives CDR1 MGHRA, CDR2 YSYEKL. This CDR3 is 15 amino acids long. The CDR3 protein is CASSHGAGVIYEQYF. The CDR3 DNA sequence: TGCGCCAGCAGCCATGGAGCGGGAGTTATCTACGAGCAGTACTTC.

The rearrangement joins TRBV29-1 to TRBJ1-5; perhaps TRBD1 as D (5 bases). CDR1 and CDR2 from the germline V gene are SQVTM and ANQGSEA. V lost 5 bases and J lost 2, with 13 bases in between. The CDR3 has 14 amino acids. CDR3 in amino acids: CSVLDSPGNQPQHF. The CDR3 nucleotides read TGCAGCGTTCTAGACAGCCCGGGCAATCAGCCCCAGCATTTT.

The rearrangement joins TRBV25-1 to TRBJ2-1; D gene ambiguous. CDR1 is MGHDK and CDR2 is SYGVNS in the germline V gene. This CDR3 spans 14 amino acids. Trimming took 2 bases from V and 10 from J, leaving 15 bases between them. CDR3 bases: TGTGCCAGCAGTGAAAGAGCCACCGGGCCCGAGCAGTTCTTC. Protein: CASSERATGPEQFF.

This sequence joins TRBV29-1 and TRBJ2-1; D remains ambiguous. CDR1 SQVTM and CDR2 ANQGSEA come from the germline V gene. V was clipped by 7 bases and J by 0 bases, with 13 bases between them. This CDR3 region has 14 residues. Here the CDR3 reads CSGAETLSYNEQFF. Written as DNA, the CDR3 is TGCAGCGGGGCCGAGACTCTCTCCTACAATGAGCAGTTCTTC.

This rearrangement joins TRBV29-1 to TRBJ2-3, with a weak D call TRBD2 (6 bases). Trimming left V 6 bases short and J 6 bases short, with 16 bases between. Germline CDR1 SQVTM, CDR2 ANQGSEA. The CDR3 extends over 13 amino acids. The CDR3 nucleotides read TGCAGCGTCCCGGGACCCCGGGGGGATACGCAGTATTTT. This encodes CSVPGPRGDTQYF.

CDR3 DNA sequence: TGTGCCAGCAGTTTATGGAGCCAAGAGACCCAGTACTTC. Amino acids: CASSLWSQETQYF. The chain uses TRBV27 and TRBJ2-5; no firm D call. The CDR3 loop spans 13 amino acids. Trimming shortened V by 1 base and J by 1 base, and 4 bases separated the two germline ends. Germline lookup yields CDR1 MNHEY and CDR2 SMNVEV (reference sequence).

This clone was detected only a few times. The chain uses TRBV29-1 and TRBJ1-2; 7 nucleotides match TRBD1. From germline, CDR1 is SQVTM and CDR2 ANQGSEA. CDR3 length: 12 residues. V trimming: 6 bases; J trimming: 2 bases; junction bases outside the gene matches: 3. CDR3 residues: CSVPTGNYGYTF. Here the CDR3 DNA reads TGCAGCGTACCGACAGGGAACTATGGCTACACCTTC.

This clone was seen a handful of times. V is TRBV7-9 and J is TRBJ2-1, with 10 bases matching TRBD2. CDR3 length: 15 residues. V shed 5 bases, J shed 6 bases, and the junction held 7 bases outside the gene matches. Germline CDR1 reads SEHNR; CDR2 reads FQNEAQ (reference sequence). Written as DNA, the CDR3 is TGTGCCAGCAGCCATGGGGCTAGCGGGGGCAATGAGCAGTTCTTC. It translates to CASSHGASGGNEQFF. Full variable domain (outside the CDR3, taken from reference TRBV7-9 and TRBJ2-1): DTGVSQNPRHKITKRGQNVTFRCDPISEHNRLYWYRQTLGQGPEFLTYFQNEAQLEKSRLLSDRFSAERPKGSFSTLEIQRTEQGDSAMYLCASSHGASGGNEQFFGPGTRLTVL.

The CDR3 is CASSSGTASNQPQHF. CDR3 in DNA: TGTGCCAGCAGCTCCGGGACAGCTAGCAATCAGCCCCAGCATTTT. This rearrangement joins TRBV7-9 to TRBJ1-5; 7 bases line up with TRBD1. From germline, CDR1 is SEHNR and CDR2 FQNEAQ (reference sequence). After removal of 4 bases from V and 0 bases from J, the junction contained 3 bases not matched to a gene. The CDR3 covers 15 residues. The full variable domain, its missing parts supplied by reference TRBV7-9 and TRBJ1-5, is DTGVSQNPRHKITKRGQNVTFRCDPISEHNRLYWYRQTLGQGPEFLTYFQNEAQLEKSRLLSDRFSAERPKGSFSTLEIQRTEQGDSAMYLCASSSGTASNQPQHFGDGTRLSIL.

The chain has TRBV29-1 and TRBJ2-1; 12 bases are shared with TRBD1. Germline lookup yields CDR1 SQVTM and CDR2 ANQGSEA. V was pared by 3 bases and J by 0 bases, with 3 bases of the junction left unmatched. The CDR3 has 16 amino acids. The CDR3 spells CSVEGQGAYSYNEQFF. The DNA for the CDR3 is TGCAGCGTTGAGGGACAGGGGGCATACTCCTACAATGAGCAGTTCTTC.

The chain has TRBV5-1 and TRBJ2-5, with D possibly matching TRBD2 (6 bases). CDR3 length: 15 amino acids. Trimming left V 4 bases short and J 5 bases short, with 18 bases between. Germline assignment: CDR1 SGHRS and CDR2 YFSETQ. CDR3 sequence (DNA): TGCGCCAGCAGCCAAGATCGCGCGGGAAAGGAGACCCAGTACTTC. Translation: CASSQDRAGKETQYF.